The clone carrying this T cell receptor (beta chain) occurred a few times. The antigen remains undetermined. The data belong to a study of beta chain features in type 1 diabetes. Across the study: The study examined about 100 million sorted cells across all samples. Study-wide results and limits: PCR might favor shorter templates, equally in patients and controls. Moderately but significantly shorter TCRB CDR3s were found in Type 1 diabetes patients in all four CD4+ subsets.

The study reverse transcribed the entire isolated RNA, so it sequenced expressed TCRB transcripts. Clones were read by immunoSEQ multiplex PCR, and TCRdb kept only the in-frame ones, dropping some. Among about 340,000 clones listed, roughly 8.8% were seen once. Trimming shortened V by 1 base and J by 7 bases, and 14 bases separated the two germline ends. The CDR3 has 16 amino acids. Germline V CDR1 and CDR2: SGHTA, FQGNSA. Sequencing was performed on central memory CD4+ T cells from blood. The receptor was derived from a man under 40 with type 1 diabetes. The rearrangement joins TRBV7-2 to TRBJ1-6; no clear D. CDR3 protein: CASSLGLGRANSPLHF. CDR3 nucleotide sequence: TGTGCCAGCAGCTTAGGGCTAGGACGGGCGAATTCACCCCTCCACTTT.